These 21 T cell receptor beta chains share one sample of origin, sequenced in a study of blood T cell repertoires in COVID-19 (dated by TCRdb to 2018 to 2021). Library creation used the immunoSEQ multiplex PCR assay. This immuneACCESS table, as held by TCRdb, lists in-frame sequences with V and J called but not all clones. Of the missing ones, under half trace to an unresolved V gene in checked studies; the others have no known cause. In all, the sample holds 150,000 or so clones, and 85% of those were seen once. The ten largest account for about 3% of the sample. The sample taken for sequencing was peripheral blood. The receptors shown here come from a human donor with acute or convalescent COVID-19. The donor label of this sample is uncertain.

This rearrangement joins TRBV19 to TRBJ1-4, with D perhaps matching TRBD1 (6 bases). The CDR3 runs 14 residues. The V gene lost 4 bases and the J gene lost 5 bases, with 11 bases spanning the gap. Germline lookup yields CDR1 LNHDA and CDR2 SQIVND (reference sequence). The DNA of the CDR3 is TGTGCCAGTAGTAGGGAAGACAGGAATGAAAAACTGTTTTTT. Translated: CASSREDRNEKLFF.

The genes are TRBV3-1 (or the pseudogene TRBV3-2) and TRBJ1-2; the match to TRBD1 covers 7 bases. There are 13 residues in the CDR3. Germline lookup yields CDR1 LGHDT and CDR2 YNNKEL (reference sequence). Trimming at V came to 4 bases and at J to 8 bases, leaving 7 bases not matched to a gene. The DNA for the CDR3 is TGTGCCAGCAGCCGCCGACAGGGTAGAGGCTACACCTTC. Its translation is CASSRRQGRGYTF.

This chain joins TRBV12-2 and TRBJ2-2; the table names TRBD2, a call not compared with the DNA. TRBV12-2 is a known pseudogene. This CDR3 comprises 16 residues. Here the CDR3 DNA reads TGTGCAAGTCGCTTAGCGTGGAAGACCGGGACCGGGGAGCTGTTTTTT. Its translation: CASRLAWKTGTGELFF.

This clone has just one count. The chain combines TRBV14 with TRBJ2-3, with 12 bases aligning to TRBD2. CDR1 and CDR2 (germline): SGHDN, FVKESK. The CDR3 is 17 residues long. J lost 2 bases, V lost 0 bases, and 3 bases had no gene match. CDR3 in DNA: TGTGCCAGCAGCCAAGAAGGACTAGCGGGGTACACAGATACGCAGTATTTT. This gives the protein CASSQEGLAGYTDTQYF.

This chain joins TRBV6-5 and TRBJ1-1, with D possibly TRBD1 on 5 matching bases. The CDR3 has 12 residues. Germline V gene lookup returns CDR1 MNHEY and CDR2 SVGAGI. V lost 6 bases and J 1 base, leaving 6 bases between the germline ends. CDR3 residues: CASSDRNTEAFF. DNA of the CDR3: TGTGCCAGCAGCGACAGGAACACTGAAGCTTTCTTT.

The chain joins TRBV6-6 to TRBJ1-3; TRBD1 aligns across 7 bases. With 3 bases clipped from V and 5 bases from J, the junction kept 7 bases outside the gene matches. Germline assignment: CDR1 MNHNY and CDR2 SVGAGI (reference sequence). This CDR3 is 15 amino acids long. In nucleotides, the CDR3 is TGTGCCAGCAGTTATGGGCAGGGGGAGCGAAACACCATATATTTT. As protein: CASSYGQGERNTIYF.

The V call is TRBV14, the J call TRBJ1-3; weak D call: TRBD1 (5 bases). The CDR3 contains 14 residues. From germline, CDR1 is SGHDN and CDR2 FVKESK. Trimming shortened V by 4 bases and J by 0 bases, and 7 bases separated the two germline ends. In DNA form, the CDR3 reads TGTGCCAGCAGCCGGGGCCACTCTGGAAACACCATATATTTT. This encodes CASSRGHSGNTIYF.

This sequence joins TRBV27 and TRBJ1-2; 9 nucleotides align to TRBD1. CDR1 is MNHEY and CDR2 is SMNVEV in the germline V gene (reference sequence). CDR3 length equals 14 residues. V lost 5 bases, J lost 7 bases, and 8 bases stayed unmatched. Written as DNA, the CDR3 is TGTGCCAGCAGTACGACAGGGGGGTATGGTGGCTACACCTTC. Translating it yields CASSTTGGYGGYTF.

This clone was detected a few times. The CDR3 sequence is CASSQRVGTSGGAPPLREQYF. As DNA, the CDR3 is TGTGCCAGCAGCCAGAGAGTTGGGACTAGCGGGGGAGCTCCGCCTCTAAGGGAGCAGTACTTC. The chain couples TRBV3-1 (or the pseudogene TRBV3-2) to TRBJ2-7; 14 nucleotides line up with TRBD2. The CDR3 totals 21 residues. Germline lookup yields CDR1 LGHDT and CDR2 YNNKEL (reference sequence). Unmatched junction bases numbered 23, after V lost 3 bases and J lost 7 bases.

This sequence joins TRBV6-4 and TRBJ2-3; 13 bases match TRBD2. V shed 3 bases, J shed 4 bases, and the junction held 1 base outside the gene matches. Germline CDR1 MRHNA, CDR2 SNTAGT. The CDR3 has 15 residues. As DNA, the CDR3 is TGTGCCAGCAGTGAACTAGCGGGGGGGCCAGATACGCAGTATTTT. This sequence encodes CASSELAGGPDTQYF.

The chain combines TRBV6-5 with TRBJ2-7; TRBD1 agrees at 8 bases. CDR1 and CDR2 (germline): MNHEY, SVGAGI. The CDR3 totals 14 residues. The ends lost 6 bases at V and 2 bases at J; junction bases unmatched: 6. The CDR3 loop reads CASRPHRGAYEQYF. The DNA of the CDR3 is TGTGCCAGCAGACCTCACAGGGGGGCCTACGAGCAGTACTTC.

V gene TRBV5-1 combines with J gene TRBJ2-5; TRBD2 matches 13 bases. Looked up from germline, CDR1 is SGHRS and CDR2 is YFSETQ. CDR3 length equals 16 residues. The V gene end was trimmed by 9 bases and the J gene end by 4 bases; junction bases not matched to a gene: 12. The CDR3 loop reads CATQTSGGAVRETQYF. CDR3 bases: TGCGCCACCCAAACTAGCGGGGGGGCCGTCCGAGAGACCCAGTACTTC. Using reference TRBV5-1 and TRBJ2-5 for the parts outside the CDR3, the full variable domain is KAGVTQTPRYLIKTRGQQVTLSCSPISGHRSVSWYQQTPGQGLQFLFEYFSETQRNKGNFPGRFSGRQFSNSRSEMNVSTLELGDSALYLCATQTSGGAVRETQYFGPGTRLLVL.

This chain connects TRBV19 to TRBJ2-3; 9 bases map to TRBD1. The V segment lost 9 bases and the J segment 5 bases; nucleotides outside the gene matches: 6. The CDR3 extends over 13 amino acids. Germline V gene data show CDR1 as LNHDA and CDR2 as SQIVND (reference sequence). DNA for the CDR3: TGTGCCAGCCGGGACAGGGTCATAGATACGCAGTATTTT. Its protein product is CASRDRVIDTQYF. The complete variable domain, with remaining parts taken from reference TRBV19 and TRBJ2-3, reads DGGITQSPKYLFRKEGQNVTLSCEQNLNHDAMYWYRQDPGQGLRLIYYSQIVNDFQKGDIAEGYSVSREKKESFPLTVTSAQKNPTAFYLCASRDRVIDTQYFGPGTRLTVL.

This clone appeared a single time. The V gene is TRBV5-4, the J gene TRBJ2-5; 8 bases are a match to TRBD2. The germline gives CDR1 SGHNT, CDR2 YYREEE (reference sequence). J was trimmed by 2 bases and V by 2 bases; bases with no gene match: 5. The CDR3 has 15 amino acids. CDR3 DNA: TGTGCCAGCAGCTTCCCCGCGGGGGGACAAGAGACCCAGTACTTC. Translated: CASSFPAGGQETQYF.

This chain joins TRBV11-2 and TRBJ1-2, with D possibly being TRBD1 (5 bases). Trimming removed 5 bases at V and 3 bases at J, with 13 bases between. The CDR3 loop spans 14 amino acids. The germline V gene has CDR1 SGHAT and CDR2 FQNNGV. CDR3 sequence reads: CASSPRRDYYGYTF. As DNA, the CDR3 is TGTGCCAGCAGCCCCCGCAGGGATTACTATGGCTACACCTTC.

The chain is built from TRBV5-4 and TRBJ2-7; the D is unclear. V was cut by 0 bases and J by 0 bases, with 7 bases left in between. In germline, CDR1 is SGHNT, CDR2 YYREEE (reference sequence). This CDR3 is 14 amino acids long. CDR3 residues: CASSLGRNSYEQYF. Here the CDR3 DNA reads TGTGCCAGCAGCTTGGGGCGGAACTCCTACGAGCAGTACTTC.

The V gene is TRBV2, the J gene TRBJ2-5; 13 bases fit TRBD2. The V segment lost 10 bases and the J segment 2 bases; nucleotides outside the gene matches: 4. Germline assignment: CDR1 SNHLY and CDR2 FYNNEI. The CDR3 runs to 14 residues. CDR3 sequence reads: CATGLAGVQETQYF. Written as DNA, the CDR3 is TGTGCCACCGGACTAGCGGGGGTTCAAGAGACCCAGTACTTC.

This clone was found once. V is TRBV30 and J is TRBJ1-2; 9 bases are shared with TRBD1. The V gene's germline CDR1 is GTSNPN and CDR2 SVGIG (reference sequence). The junction had 5 bases not matched to a gene; V was cut back by 3 bases and J by 6 bases. The CDR3 totals 13 residues. The DNA of the CDR3 is TGTGCCTGGAGGTTACAGGGGGCGGATGGCTACACCTTC. Residues: CAWRLQGADGYTF.

The chain is built from TRBV6-1 and TRBJ1-1; TRBD1 aligns across 9 bases. The CDR3 has 15 amino acids. The V gene's germline CDR1 is MNHNS and CDR2 SASEGT. V dropped 6 bases and J dropped 5; count of bases not matched to a gene: 10. CDR3: CASSGTRDRVTEAFF. The CDR3 DNA reads TGTGCCAGCAGCGGAACCCGGGACAGGGTGACTGAAGCTTTCTTT.

The rearrangement links TRBV11-3 to TRBJ1-1, with D perhaps matching TRBD1 (5 bases). Per the germline V gene, CDR1 is SGHNT and CDR2 is YENEEA. Trimming removed 11 bases at V and 1 base at J, with 14 bases between. The CDR3 sequence is 13 residues long. The CDR3 region has the DNA TGTGCCGCCTCGCCTGACAGGAACACTGAAGCTTTCTTT. Protein product: CAASPDRNTEAFF.

The V gene is TRBV18, the J gene TRBJ1-5; 7 bases are a match to TRBD1. Looked up from germline, CDR1 is KGHSH and CDR2 is LQKENI. Trimming took 4 bases from V and 0 from J; bases not matched to a gene: 3. This CDR3 contains 15 residues. CDR3 in DNA: TGTGCCAGCTCACAGGGACAGAATAGCAATCAGCCCCAGCATTTT. Encoded protein: CASSQGQNSNQPQHF.